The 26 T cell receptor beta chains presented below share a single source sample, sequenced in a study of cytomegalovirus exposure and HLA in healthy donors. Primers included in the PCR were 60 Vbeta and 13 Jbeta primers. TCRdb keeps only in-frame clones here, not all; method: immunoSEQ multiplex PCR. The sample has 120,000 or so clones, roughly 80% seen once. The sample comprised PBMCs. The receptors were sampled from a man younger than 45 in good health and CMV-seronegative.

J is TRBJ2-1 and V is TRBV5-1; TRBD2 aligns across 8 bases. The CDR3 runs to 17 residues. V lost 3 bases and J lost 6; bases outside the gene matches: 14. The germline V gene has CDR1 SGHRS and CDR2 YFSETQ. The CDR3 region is CASSSPSGLEPANEQFF. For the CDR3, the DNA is TGCGCCAGCAGCTCCCCCTCGGGACTAGAGCCCGCCAATGAGCAGTTCTTC.

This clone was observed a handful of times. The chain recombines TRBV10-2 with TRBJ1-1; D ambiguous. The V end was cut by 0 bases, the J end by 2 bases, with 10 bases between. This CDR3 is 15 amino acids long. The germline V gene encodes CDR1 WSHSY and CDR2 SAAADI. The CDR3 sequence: CASSESVRLNTEAFF. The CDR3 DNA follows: TGCGCCAGCAGTGAGTCCGTGAGGTTAAACACTGAAGCTTTCTTT.

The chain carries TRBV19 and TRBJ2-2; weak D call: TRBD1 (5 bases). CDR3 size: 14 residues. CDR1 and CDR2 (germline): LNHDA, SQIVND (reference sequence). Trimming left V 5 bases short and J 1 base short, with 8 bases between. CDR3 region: CASSSDRNTGELFF. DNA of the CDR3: TGTGCCAGTAGTTCCGACAGGAACACCGGGGAGCTGTTTTTT.

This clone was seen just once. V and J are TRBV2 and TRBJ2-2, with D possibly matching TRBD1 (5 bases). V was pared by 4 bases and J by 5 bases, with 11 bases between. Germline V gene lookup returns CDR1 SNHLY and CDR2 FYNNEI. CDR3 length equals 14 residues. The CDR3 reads CASSVQGGTGELFF. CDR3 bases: TGTGCCAGCAGTGTCCAGGGTGGGACCGGGGAGCTGTTTTTT.

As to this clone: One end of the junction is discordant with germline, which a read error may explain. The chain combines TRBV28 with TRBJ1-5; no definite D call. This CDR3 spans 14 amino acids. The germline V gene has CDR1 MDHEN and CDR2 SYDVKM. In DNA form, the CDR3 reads TGTGCCAGCGCAGGAGGACCTAGCAATCAGCCCCAGAATTTT. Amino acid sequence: CASAGGPSNQPQNF. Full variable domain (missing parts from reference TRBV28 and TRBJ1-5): DVKVTQSSRYLVKRTGEKVFLECVQDMDHENMFWYRQDPGLGLRLIYFSYDVKMKEKGDIPEGYSVSREKKERFSLILESASTNQTSMYLCASAGGPSNQPQNFGDGTRLSIL.

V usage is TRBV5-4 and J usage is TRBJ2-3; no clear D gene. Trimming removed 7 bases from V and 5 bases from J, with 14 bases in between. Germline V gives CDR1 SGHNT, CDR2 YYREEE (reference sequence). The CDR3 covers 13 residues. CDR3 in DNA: TGTGCCAGCGGCCCGGAGACCGTAGATACGCAGTATTTT. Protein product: CASGPETVDTQYF.

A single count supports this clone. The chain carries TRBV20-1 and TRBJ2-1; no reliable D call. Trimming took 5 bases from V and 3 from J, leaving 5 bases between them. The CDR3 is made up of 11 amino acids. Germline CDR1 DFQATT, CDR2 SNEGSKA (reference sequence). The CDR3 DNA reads TGCAGTGCTTCGGGCTACAATGAGCAGTTCTTC. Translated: CSASGYNEQFF.

The CDR3 region is CASIPASGTPGTTIYF. In DNA, the CDR3 is TGTGCCAGCATCCCAGCCTCCGGGACACCGGGTACCACCATATATTTT. This sequence joins TRBV7-9 and TRBJ1-3; weak D call: TRBD1 (6 bases). Looked up from germline, CDR1 is SEHNR and CDR2 is FQNEAQ (reference sequence). Trimming stripped 7 bases from V and 9 bases from J, with 25 bases between. The CDR3 is 16 residues long.

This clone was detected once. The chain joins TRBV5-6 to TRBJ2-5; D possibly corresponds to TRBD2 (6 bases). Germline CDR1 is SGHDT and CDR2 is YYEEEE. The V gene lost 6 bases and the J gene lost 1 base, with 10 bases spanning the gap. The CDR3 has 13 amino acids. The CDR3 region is CASTPGLQETQYF. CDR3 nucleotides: TGTGCCAGCACCCCGGGACTCCAAGAGACCCAGTACTTC.

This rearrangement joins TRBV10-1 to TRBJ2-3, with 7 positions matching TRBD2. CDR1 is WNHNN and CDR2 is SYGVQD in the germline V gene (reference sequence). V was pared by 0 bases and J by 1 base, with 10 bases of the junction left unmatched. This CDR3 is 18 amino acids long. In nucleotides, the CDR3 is TGCGCCAGCAGTGAGTCTTCCGGACTAGGGCCAGGCACAGATACGCAGTATTTT. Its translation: CASSESSGLGPGTDTQYF.

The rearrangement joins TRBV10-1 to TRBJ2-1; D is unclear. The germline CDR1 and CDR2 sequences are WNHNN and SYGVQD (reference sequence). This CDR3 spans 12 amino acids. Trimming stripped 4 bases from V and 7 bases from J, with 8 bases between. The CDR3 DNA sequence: TGCGCCAGCAGTGGACTCAGAAATGAGCAGTTCTTC. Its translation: CASSGLRNEQFF.

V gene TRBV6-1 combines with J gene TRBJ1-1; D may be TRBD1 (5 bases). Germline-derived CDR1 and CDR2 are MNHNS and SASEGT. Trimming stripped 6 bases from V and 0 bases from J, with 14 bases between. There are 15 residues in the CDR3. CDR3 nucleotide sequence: TGTGCCAGCAGCCCTTGGGGCAGCCTGAACACTGAAGCTTTCTTT. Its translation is CASSPWGSLNTEAFF.

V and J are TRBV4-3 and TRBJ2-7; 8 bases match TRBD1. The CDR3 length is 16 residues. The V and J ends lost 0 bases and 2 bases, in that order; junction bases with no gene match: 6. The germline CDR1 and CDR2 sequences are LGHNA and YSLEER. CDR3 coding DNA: TGCGCCAGCAGCCAAGATATTATACAGGGGGCCTACGAGCAGTACTTC. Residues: CASSQDIIQGAYEQYF.

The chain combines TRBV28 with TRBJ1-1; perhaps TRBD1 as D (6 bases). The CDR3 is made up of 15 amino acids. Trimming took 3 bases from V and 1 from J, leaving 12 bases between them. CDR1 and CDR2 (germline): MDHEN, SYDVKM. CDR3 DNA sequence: TGTGCCAGCAGTTTCAGGGGACCCTCGAACACTGAAGCTTTCTTT. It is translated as CASSFRGPSNTEAFF.

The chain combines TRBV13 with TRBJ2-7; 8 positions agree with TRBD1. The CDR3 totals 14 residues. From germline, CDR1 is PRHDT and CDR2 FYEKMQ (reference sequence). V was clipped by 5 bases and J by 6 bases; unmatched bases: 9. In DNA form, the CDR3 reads TGTGCCAGCAGCCCGGGGACAGGTGTCTCCGAGCAGTACTTC. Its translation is CASSPGTGVSEQYF.

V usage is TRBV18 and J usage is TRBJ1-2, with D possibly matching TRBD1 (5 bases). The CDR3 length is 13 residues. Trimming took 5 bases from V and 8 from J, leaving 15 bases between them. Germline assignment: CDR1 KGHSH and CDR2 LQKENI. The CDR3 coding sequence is TGTGCCAGCTCATCGGGGAGGGGAGAGGGCTACACCTTC. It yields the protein CASSSGRGEGYTF.

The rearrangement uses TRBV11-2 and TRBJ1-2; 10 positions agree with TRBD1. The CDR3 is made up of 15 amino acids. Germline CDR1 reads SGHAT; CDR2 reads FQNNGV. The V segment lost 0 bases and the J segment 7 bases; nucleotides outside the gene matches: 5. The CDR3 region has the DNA TGTGCCAGCAGCTTAGATTATAGACAGGGGGCTGGCTACACCTTC. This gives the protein CASSLDYRQGAGYTF.

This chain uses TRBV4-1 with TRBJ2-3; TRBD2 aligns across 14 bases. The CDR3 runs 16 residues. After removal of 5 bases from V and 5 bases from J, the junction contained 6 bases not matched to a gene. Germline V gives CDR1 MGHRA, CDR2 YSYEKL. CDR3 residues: CASSRLAGGYIDTQYF. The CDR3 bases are TGCGCCAGCAGCAGACTAGCGGGAGGGTATATAGATACGCAGTATTTT.

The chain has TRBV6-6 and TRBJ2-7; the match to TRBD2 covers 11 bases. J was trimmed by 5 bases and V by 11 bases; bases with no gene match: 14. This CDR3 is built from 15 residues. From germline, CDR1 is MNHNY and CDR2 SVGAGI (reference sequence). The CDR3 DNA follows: TGTGCCGCGAAAGGTACTAGCGGGAGTGTAAACGAGCAGTACTTC. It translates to CAAKGTSGSVNEQYF.

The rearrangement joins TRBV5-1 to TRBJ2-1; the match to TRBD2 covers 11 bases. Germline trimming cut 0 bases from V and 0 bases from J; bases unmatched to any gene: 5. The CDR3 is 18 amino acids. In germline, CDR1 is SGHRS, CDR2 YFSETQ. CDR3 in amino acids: CASSLGLAGGRSYNEQFF. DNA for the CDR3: TGCGCCAGCAGCTTGGGGCTAGCGGGAGGCCGCTCCTACAATGAGCAGTTCTTC.

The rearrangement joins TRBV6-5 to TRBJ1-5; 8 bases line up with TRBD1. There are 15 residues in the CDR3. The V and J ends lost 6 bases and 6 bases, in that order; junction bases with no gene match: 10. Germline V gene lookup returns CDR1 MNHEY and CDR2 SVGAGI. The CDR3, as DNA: TGTGCCAGCAGCCGGACAGGGAGAGGTAGTCAGCCCCAGCATTTT. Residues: CASSRTGRGSQPQHF.

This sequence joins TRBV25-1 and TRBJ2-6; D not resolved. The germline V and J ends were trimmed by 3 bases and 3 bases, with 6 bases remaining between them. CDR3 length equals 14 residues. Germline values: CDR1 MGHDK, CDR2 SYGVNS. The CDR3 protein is CASSDNFGANVLTF. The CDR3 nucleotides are TGTGCCAGCAGTGATAACTTTGGGGCCAACGTCCTGACTTTC.

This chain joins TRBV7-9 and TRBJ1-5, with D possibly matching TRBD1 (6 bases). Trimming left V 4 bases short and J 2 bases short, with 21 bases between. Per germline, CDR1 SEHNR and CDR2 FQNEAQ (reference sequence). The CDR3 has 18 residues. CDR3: CASSSTFDTGKGNQPQHF. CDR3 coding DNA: TGTGCCAGCAGCTCTACCTTTGATACAGGGAAGGGCAATCAGCCCCAGCATTTT.

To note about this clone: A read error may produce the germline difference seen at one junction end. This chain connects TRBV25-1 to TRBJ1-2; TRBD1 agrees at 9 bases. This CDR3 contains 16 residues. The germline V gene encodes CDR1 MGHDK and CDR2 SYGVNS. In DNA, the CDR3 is TGTGCCAGCAGATCGGGACAGGGCCAGTCGAGCTATGGCTACCCCTTC. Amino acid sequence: CASRSGQGQSSYGYPF.

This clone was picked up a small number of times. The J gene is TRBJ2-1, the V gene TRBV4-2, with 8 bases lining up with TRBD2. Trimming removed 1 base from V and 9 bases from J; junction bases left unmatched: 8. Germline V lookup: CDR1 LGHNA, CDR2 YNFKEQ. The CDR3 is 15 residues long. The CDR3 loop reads CASSQVSGSRGEQFF. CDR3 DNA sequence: TGTGCCAGCAGCCAAGTGAGCGGGAGTCGGGGTGAGCAGTTCTTC.

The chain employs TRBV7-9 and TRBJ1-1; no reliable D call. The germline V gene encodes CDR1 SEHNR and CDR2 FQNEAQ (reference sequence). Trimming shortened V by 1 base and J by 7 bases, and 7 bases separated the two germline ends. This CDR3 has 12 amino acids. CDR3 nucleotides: TGTGCCAGCAGCTTAGTGAGTCTTGAAGCTTTCTTT. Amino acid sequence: CASSLVSLEAFF.